This TCR beta chain is from a study of PD-1 blockade in mismatch repair-deficient tumors. Looking at the study overall: All were previously treated, progressing patients with approximately 11 mismatch repair-deficient cancer types. Notes on the study in general: Rapid post-treatment expansion, then contraction, generally preceding radiologic response, marked tumor-resident clones.

With regard to this clone: What it binds is unknown.

Assay: immunoSEQ multiplex PCR; the TCRdb copy retains only in-frame clones and omits some. This table holds 50,000 or so clones, under 85% found once. The CDR3 length is 10 residues. Germline CDR1 MDHEN, CDR2 SYDVKM. The V gene lost 10 bases and the J gene lost 4 bases, with 7 bases spanning the gap. This receptor was identified in an adult with mismatch repair-deficient cancer. The sequenced sample was PBMCs, obtained before pembrolizumab treatment. The chain combines TRBV28 with TRBJ1-2; D remains ambiguous. CDR3 protein: CAILGYGYTF. The CDR3 nucleotides read TGTGCCATCTTAGGCTATGGCTACACCTTC.